Presented here are 21 T cell receptor beta chains from one specimen sequenced in a study of cytomegalovirus exposure and HLA in healthy donors. The PCR used 60 Vbeta and 13 Jbeta primers. Here immunoSEQ multiplex PCR was the method, and the copy in TCRdb shows in-frame clones only, minus some. The data contain about 180,000 clones, around 77% of them singletons. Material for sequencing was PBMCs. The receptors were gathered from a woman in her twenties or thirties in good health and CMV-seronegative.

V usage is TRBV11-2 and J usage is TRBJ2-1, with TRBD2 matching over 13 bases. Trimming at V came to 5 bases and at J to 7 bases, leaving 11 bases not matched to a gene. CDR1 is SGHAT, CDR2 FQNNGV, per germline. The CDR3 totals 17 residues. The CDR3 is CASSARQLAGGRNEQFF. The CDR3 DNA reads as TGTGCCAGCAGCGCCCGCCAACTAGCGGGGGGGAGAAATGAGCAGTTCTTC.

This clone came up a few times. This chain links TRBV9 with TRBJ1-5; perhaps TRBD1 as D (6 bases). The V gene lost 1 base and the J gene lost 7 bases, with 15 bases spanning the gap. The germline CDR1 and CDR2 sequences are SGDLS and YYNGEE. The CDR3 extends over 15 amino acids. The CDR3 coding sequence is TGTGCCAGCAGCGTAACGGACAGCCGGGGCCAGCCCCAGCATTTT. This codes for CASSVTDSRGQPQHF.

The chain recombines TRBV10-2 with TRBJ2-5; 9 nucleotides match TRBD1. With V trimmed by 6 bases and J by 4 bases, 3 bases remained unmatched. CDR3 length equals 13 residues. CDR1 is WSHSY, CDR2 SAAADI, per germline. The CDR3 nucleotides are TGCGCCAGCAGGAAGACAGGGGGAGAGACCCAGTACTTC. As protein: CASRKTGGETQYF.

The rearrangement links TRBV10-1 to TRBJ1-2; D gene ambiguous. Trimming shortened V by 2 bases and J by 4 bases, and 8 bases separated the two germline ends. This CDR3 spans 13 amino acids. Germline V gives CDR1 WNHNN, CDR2 SYGVQD (reference sequence). CDR3 sequence: CASSEIASYGYTF. The CDR3 region has the DNA TGCGCCAGCAGTGAGATAGCCAGCTATGGCTACACCTTC.

The chain links TRBV10-1 to TRBJ1-6, with D unresolved. The CDR3 is made up of 16 amino acids. The germline gives CDR1 WNHNN, CDR2 SYGVQD (reference sequence). V was clipped by 7 bases and J by 5 bases, with 18 bases between them. The CDR3 bases are TGCGCCAGCACTTCGGGAGTTGTCCAGGATAATTCACCCCTCCACTTT. This gives the protein CASTSGVVQDNSPLHF.

The chain has TRBV4-1 and TRBJ2-7; D is unclear. The germline V gene encodes CDR1 MGHRA and CDR2 YSYEKL. This CDR3 is 18 amino acids long. Trimming took 1 base from V and 1 from J, leaving 20 bases between them. For the CDR3, the DNA is TGCGCCAGCAGCCAAGCCCCTCAAGCGTCCGTTATTTCCTACGAGCAGTACTTC. It is translated as CASSQAPQASVISYEQYF.

V usage is TRBV4-1 and J usage is TRBJ2-7; 9 bases line up with TRBD2. This CDR3 comprises 15 residues. Germline assignment: CDR1 MGHRA and CDR2 YSYEKL. V shed 4 bases, J shed 5 bases, and the junction held 9 bases outside the gene matches. CDR3 residues: CASSLAGGGQDEQYF. The CDR3 DNA reads as TGCGCCAGCAGCCTCGCGGGAGGGGGCCAGGACGAGCAGTACTTC.

This clone showed up just once. The rearrangement joins TRBV27 to TRBJ1-2; 10 nucleotides match TRBD1. The germline CDR1 and CDR2 sequences are MNHEY and SMNVEV (reference sequence). The V gene end was trimmed by 4 bases and the J gene end by 8 bases; junction bases not matched to a gene: 10. This CDR3 is 15 amino acids long. The CDR3 spells CASSSATGGARGYTF. The CDR3 DNA reads as TGTGCCAGCAGTTCGGCGACAGGGGGCGCTCGGGGCTACACCTTC.

The J gene is TRBJ1-1, the V gene TRBV5-6; D unclear. The CDR3 is 13 amino acids. Germline CDR1 SGHDT, CDR2 YYEEEE. V lost 1 base and J lost 5, with 9 bases in between. CDR3 sequence (DNA): TGTGCCAGCAGCTTGATGAGTGCGACTGAAGCTTTCTTT. Protein: CASSLMSATEAFF. Looking up the rest from reference TRBV5-6 and TRBJ1-1 gives the full variable domain: DAGVTQSPTHLIKTRGQQVTLRCSPKSGHDTVSWYQQALGQGPQFIFQYYEEEERQRGNFPDRFSGHQFPNYSSELNVNALLLGDSALYLCASSLMSATEAFFGQGTRLTVV.

The chain links TRBV10-1 to TRBJ2-1; TRBD1 might be the D (5 bases). V lost 3 bases and J lost 10, with 16 bases in between. The germline V gene encodes CDR1 WNHNN and CDR2 SYGVQD (reference sequence). The CDR3 loop spans 14 amino acids. CDR3 amino acids: CASSDFGAVGEQFF. CDR3 nucleotide sequence: TGCGCCAGCAGTGATTTTGGGGCCGTCGGAGAGCAGTTCTTC.

This sequence joins TRBV5-1 and TRBJ2-3, with no clear D. Per germline, CDR1 SGHRS and CDR2 YFSETQ. The V gene lost 0 bases and the J gene lost 2 bases, with 13 bases spanning the gap. There are 16 residues in the CDR3. This CDR3 reads CASSLALAGSTDTQYF. The CDR3 coding sequence is TGCGCCAGCAGCTTGGCTCTTGCAGGTTCCACAGATACGCAGTATTTT.

This clone has only one observation. The rearrangement joins TRBV7-8 to TRBJ1-1; D not certain. This CDR3 spans 14 amino acids. Germline-derived CDR1 and CDR2 are SGHVS and FQNEAQ. V lost 6 bases and J lost 1, with 12 bases in between. The CDR3 is CASRPSPRNTEAFF. In DNA form, the CDR3 reads TGTGCCAGCAGACCAAGTCCGAGGAACACTGAAGCTTTCTTT.

V gene TRBV5-1 combines with J gene TRBJ2-3; D is uncertain. The CDR3 has 14 amino acids. V was shortened by 0 bases and J by 0 bases, with 5 bases between the two germline ends. The germline V gene encodes CDR1 SGHRS and CDR2 YFSETQ. The CDR3 sequence: CASSLALSTDTQYF. The CDR3 bases are TGCGCCAGCAGCTTGGCCCTTAGCACAGATACGCAGTATTTT.

V and J are TRBV18 and TRBJ1-2; 10 bases agree with TRBD1. Germline trimming cut 2 bases from V and 4 bases from J; bases unmatched to any gene: 7. Germline loops: CDR1 KGHSH, CDR2 LQKENI. The CDR3 extends over 16 amino acids. The CDR3 nucleotides are TGTGCCAGCTCACCAGTTGGGACAGGGGAGACCTATGGCTACACCTTC. Its translation: CASSPVGTGETYGYTF.

The chain uses TRBV4-2 and TRBJ1-2; 8 bases are a match to TRBD1. The CDR3 sequence is 16 residues long. The germline V gene has CDR1 LGHNA and CDR2 YNFKEQ. Unmatched junction bases numbered 12, after V lost 8 bases and J lost 1 base. CDR3 coding DNA: TGTGCCAGCTCCCCCGACTCAGGGGGCTTTAACTATGGCTACACCTTC. Protein product: CASSPDSGGFNYGYTF.

The rearrangement joins TRBV7-9 to TRBJ2-5, with TRBD2 matching 7 bases. Looked up from germline, CDR1 is SEHNR and CDR2 is FQNEAQ (reference sequence). Germline trimming cut 5 bases from V and 0 bases from J; bases unmatched to any gene: 9. The CDR3 has 16 amino acids. The CDR3 DNA sequence: TGTGCCAGCAGCCCTAGGGTTCTAGCGGACCAAGAGACCCAGTACTTC. Protein product: CASSPRVLADQETQYF.

V gene TRBV2 combines with J gene TRBJ2-7; 11 bases line up with TRBD1. This CDR3 has 14 amino acids. CDR1 is SNHLY, CDR2 FYNNEI, per germline. J lost 7 bases, V lost 6 bases, and 8 bases had no gene match. The CDR3 coding sequence is TGTGCCAGCAGCGGACAGGGGGCGTTCGGGGAGCAGTACTTC. It encodes CASSGQGAFGEQYF.

The chain recombines TRBV4-2 with TRBJ1-2; D gene ambiguous. CDR1 and CDR2 (germline): LGHNA, YNFKEQ. This CDR3 region has 15 residues. The V and J ends lost 0 bases and 6 bases respectively, with 14 bases between them. The CDR3 bases are TGTGCCAGCAGCCAAGAAGGGCCCAGGAGGGATGGCTACACCTTC. This gives the protein CASSQEGPRRDGYTF.

The chain carries TRBV4-2 and TRBJ2-7; 8 bases agree with TRBD2. Germline loops: CDR1 LGHNA, CDR2 YNFKEQ. V gave up 0 bases and J gave up 0 bases; unmatched junction bases: 10. The CDR3 contains 18 residues. CDR3 protein: CASSQDAGGQTISYEQYF. CDR3 bases: TGTGCCAGCAGCCAAGATGCGGGGGGACAAACAATCTCCTACGAGCAGTACTTC.

The chain combines TRBV12-5 with TRBJ1-5, with TRBD1 matching over 9 bases. The CDR3 has 16 amino acids. From germline, CDR1 is LGHNT and CDR2 FRNRAP. V dropped 3 bases and J dropped 0; count of bases not matched to a gene: 3. Here the CDR3 DNA reads TGTGCTAGTGGTTTCAACAGGGGGCTTAGCAATCAGCCCCAGCATTTT. Its translation is CASGFNRGLSNQPQHF.

The chain uses TRBV9 and TRBJ2-1; the match to TRBD1 covers 9 bases. The CDR3 has 15 amino acids. From germline, CDR1 is SGDLS and CDR2 YYNGEE. The junction had 12 bases not matched to a gene; V was cut back by 4 bases and J by 10 bases. The CDR3 coding sequence is TGTGCCAGCAGCACCCGGGACAGGGTCATAACCGAGCAGTTCTTC. Its translation: CASSTRDRVITEQFF.